Listed below are T cell receptor beta chains from one sample, sequenced in a study of CD8 T cells in Susac syndrome. TCRdb itself ran the immunoSEQ multiplex PCR reads through MiXCR, one entry per CDR3 protein. This table has 140,000 to 150,000 distinct CDR3 sequences, approximately 94% appearing once. Sequenced sample: CD4+ T cells from PBMCs. These TCRs come from a human donor in good health. Both conserved end residues are part of each CDR3. D genes are given only for firm matches. Expanded clones get a size class; other rows say once, few or many, or leave the size out.

V gene,D gene,J gene,clone size,CDR3 protein,CDR3 DNA
TRBV27,TRBD1,TRBJ1-2,NA,CASRGGQAGYGYTF,TGTGCCAGCAGAGGCGGACAGGCTGGGTATGGCTACACCTTC
TRBV29-1,TRBD1,TRBJ1-2,NA,CSALGQDYGYTF,TGCAGCGCTCTGGGACAGGACTATGGCTACACCTTC
TRBV24-1,TRBD1,TRBJ2-1,NA,CATSDSGQWDEQFF,TGTGCCACCAGTGATTCGGGACAGTGGGATGAGCAGTTCTTC
TRBV20-1,NA,TRBJ1-2,NA,CSARVGAGYTF,TGCAGTGCTAGAGTGGGGGCTGGCTACACCTTC
TRBV12-3/TRBV12-4,TRBD1,TRBJ1-1,NA,CASSPQGAGTEAFF,TGTGCCAGCAGTCCACAGGGGGCGGGTACTGAAGCTTTCTTT
TRBV19,TRBD2,TRBJ2-1,NA,CASRSGLAGYNEQFF,TGTGCCAGTAGATCAGGACTAGCGGGTTACAATGAGCAGTTCTTC
TRBV19,TRBD1,TRBJ2-5,NA,CASTPPGQGTETQYF,TGTGCCAGTACCCCGCCGGGACAGGGAACGGAGACCCAGTACTTC
TRBV5-4,NA,TRBJ2-1,few,CASSLAGGTYNEQFF,TGTGCCAGCAGCTTGGCCGGAGGGACCTACAATGAGCAGTTCTTC
TRBV27,NA,TRBJ2-7,NA,CASSFKDRASEQYF,TGTGCCAGCAGTTTTAAGGACAGAGCTAGCGAGCAGTACTTC
TRBV19,NA,TRBJ1-1,once,CASTQDRTYTEAFF,TGTGCCAGTACCCAAGACAGGACCTACACTGAAGCTTTCTTT
TRBV6-6,NA,TRBJ2-3,NA,CASSYSGVSDTQYF,TGTGCCAGCAGTTACTCGGGGGTATCGGATACGCAGTATTTT
TRBV3-1,NA,TRBJ2-3,NA,CASSRRRDTNTDTQYF,TGTGCCAGCAGCCGTCGACGGGACACAAACACAGATACGCAGTATTTT
TRBV7-9,TRBD2,TRBJ2-7,NA,CASRVTAGAYEQYF,TGTGCCAGCAGGGTAACAGCGGGAGCCTACGAGCAGTACTTC
TRBV12-5,NA,TRBJ1-1,NA,CASGLSRVVDTEAFF,TGTGCTAGTGGTTTAAGCAGGGTCGTGGACACTGAAGCTTTCTTT
TRBV18,NA,TRBJ2-7,NA,CASSATVYYEQYF,TGTGCCAGCTCAGCCACAGTGTACTACGAGCAGTACTTC
TRBV30,NA,TRBJ1-4,NA,CAWSRAWDEKLFF,TGTGCCTGGAGTAGGGCCTGGGATGAAAAACTGTTTTTT
TRBV12-3/TRBV12-4,TRBD1,TRBJ2-7,NA,CASRQGFPSYEQYF,TGTGCCAGCAGACAGGGGTTCCCCTCCTACGAGCAGTACTTC
TRBV18,TRBD1,TRBJ1-2,NA,CASSPDGTVVGYTF,TGTGCCAGCTCACCAGACGGGACAGTGGTCGGCTACACCTTC
TRBV9,NA,TRBJ2-3,NA,CASSNSDTQYF,TGTGCCAGCAGCAACTCAGATACGCAGTATTTT
TRBV25-1,TRBD2,TRBJ2-7,NA,CASSEYREGEQYF,TGTGCCAGCAGTGAATATCGGGAGGGCGAGCAGTACTTC
TRBV20-1,TRBD1,TRBJ1-1,NA,CSADLRGLNTEAFF,TGCAGTGCAGACCTGAGGGGGCTGAACACTGAAGCTTTCTTT
TRBV27,TRBD1,TRBJ2-7,NA,CASSSFILGKGATYEQYF,TGTGCCAGCAGTTCCTTCATCCTGGGGAAGGGGGCAACGTACGAGCAGTACTTC
TRBV22-1,NA,TRBJ2-5,NA,CPGSAWAVETQYF,TGTCCTGGGAGCGCGTGGGCTGTGGAGACCCAGTACTTC
TRBV10-3,NA,TRBJ1-2,NA,CAISEDGGRGYTF,TGTGCCATCAGTGAAGACGGGGGACGTGGCTACACCTTC
TRBV10-1,NA,TRBJ2-5,NA,CASSDGHHQETQYF,TGCGCCAGCAGTGATGGACATCACCAGGAGACCCAGTACTTC
TRBV3-1,TRBD1,TRBJ1-2,NA,CASSRTGEGGYTF,TGTGCCAGCAGTCGGACAGGGGAGGGCGGCTACACCTTC
TRBV7-2,TRBD1,TRBJ2-7,NA,CASSSPQGEKNEQYF,TGTGCCAGCAGCTCGCCCCAGGGGGAGAAAAACGAGCAGTACTTC
TRBV20-1,NA,TRBJ2-5,NA,CSARDLGVGGETQYF,TGCAGTGCTAGAGACCTGGGCGTGGGGGGAGAGACCCAGTACTTC
TRBV15,TRBD2,TRBJ2-1,NA,CATSRSPREGAYNEQFF,TGTGCCACCAGCAGATCACCCCGGGAGGGAGCCTACAATGAGCAGTTCTTC
TRBV6-1,TRBD2,TRBJ2-7,NA,CASSEILAGVSFYEQYF,TGTGCCAGCAGTGAGATACTAGCGGGAGTCTCCTTTTACGAGCAGTACTTC
TRBV19,NA,TRBJ2-3,NA,CASSGGVAPQYF,TGTGCCAGTAGTGGTGGGGTCGCGCCGCAGTATTTT
TRBV3-1,NA,TRBJ2-1,NA,CASSQALGGVRGYEQFF,TGTGCCAGCAGCCAAGCCCTTGGCGGGGTTCGGGGGTATGAGCAGTTCTTC
TRBV28,NA,TRBJ2-7,NA,CASTPTVSYEQYF,TGTGCCAGCACCCCGACAGTCTCCTACGAGCAGTACTTC
TRBV11-1,TRBD1,TRBJ1-1,few,CASSSRGRNTEAFF,TGTGCCAGCAGCTCCAGGGGGCGGAACACTGAAGCTTTCTTT
TRBV18,NA,TRBJ2-1,NA,CASSLDPRNNEQFF,TGTGCCAGCTCACTGGACCCCCGAAACAATGAGCAGTTCTTC
TRBV9,NA,TRBJ2-7,once,CARLTLRGLGEQYF,TGTGCCAGACTTACCTTACGGGGCCTCGGGGAGCAGTACTTC
TRBV19,TRBD1,TRBJ2-3,NA,CASSPTGTGVADTQYF,TGTGCCAGTAGTCCCACCGGGACAGGGGTTGCAGATACGCAGTATTTT
TRBV7-9,NA,TRBJ2-2,NA,CASSARQDTVTGELFF,TGTGCCAGCAGCGCCCGGCAGGACACGGTAACCGGGGAGCTGTTTTTT
TRBV24-1,TRBD2,TRBJ2-1,NA,CATSDSGRAEQFF,TGTGCCACCAGTGATAGCGGGAGGGCTGAGCAGTTCTTC
TRBV4-2,NA,TRBJ2-1,NA,CASSQGLGTPSYNEQFF,TGTGCCAGCAGCCAAGGGTTGGGGACTCCTTCCTACAATGAGCAGTTCTTC
TRBV2,TRBD1,TRBJ2-7,NA,CASLYGTGLREQYF,TGTGCCAGCCTTTACGGGACAGGCCTTAGGGAGCAGTACTTC
TRBV3-1,NA,TRBJ2-5,few,CASSQEKGGWIQETQYF,TGTGCCAGCAGCCAAGAGAAGGGCGGGTGGATCCAAGAGACCCAGTACTTC
TRBV6-5,TRBD1,TRBJ2-7,NA,CASSYSSGTGGSYEQYF,TGTGCCAGCAGTTACTCTTCCGGGACAGGGGGCTCGTACGAGCAGTACTTC
TRBV19,NA,TRBJ1-5,NA,CASSIAVGGANQPQHF,TGTGCCAGTAGTATAGCCGTTGGCGGGGCGAATCAGCCCCAGCATTTT
TRBV10-3,TRBD2,TRBJ2-1,NA,CAISETSAPNEQFF,TGTGCCATCAGTGAAACTAGCGCCCCCAATGAGCAGTTCTTC
TRBV7-8,NA,TRBJ2-7,NA,CASSFSGSEQYF,TGTGCCAGCAGCTTCTCGGGGAGCGAGCAGTACTTC
TRBV3-1,NA,TRBJ1-2,NA,CASSQDSEGGQSGYTF,TGTGCCAGCAGCCAAGATTCTGAAGGGGGGCAAAGTGGCTACACCTTC
TRBV10-3,TRBD1,TRBJ1-2,NA,CAISDLGQGAYGYTF,TGTGCCATCAGTGATTTGGGACAGGGGGCCTATGGCTACACCTTC
TRBV9,TRBD2,TRBJ2-2,NA,CASSPALNLAANTGELLF,TGTGCCAGCAGCCCAGCCTTGAATCTAGCGGCGAACACCGGGGAGCTGCTTTTT
TRBV24-1,NA,TRBJ2-1,NA,CATSVGVGGGNEQFF,TGTGCCACCAGTGTGGGGGTAGGTGGGGGCAATGAGCAGTTCTTC
TRBV11-2,NA,TRBJ2-1,once,CASATDPMGNEQFF,TGTGCCAGCGCTACAGACCCTATGGGCAATGAGCAGTTCTTC
TRBV12-3/TRBV12-4,NA,TRBJ2-1,NA,CASSSTDKVYEQFF,TGTGCCAGCAGTTCCACCGACAAGGTGTATGAGCAGTTCTTC
TRBV29-1,NA,TRBJ1-4,NA,CSVFGTSNEKLFF,TGCAGCGTGTTCGGGACTTCTAATGAAAAACTGTTTTTT
TRBV9,NA,TRBJ2-2,NA,CASSVSGTGELFF,TGTGCCAGCAGCGTCTCGGGCACCGGGGAGCTGTTTTTT
TRBV7-6,TRBD2,TRBJ2-5,NA,CASSLSRTSRETQYF,TGTGCCAGCAGCCTTAGTCGGACTAGCCGGGAGACCCAGTACTTC
TRBV29-1,NA,TRBJ1-1,once,CSVEPSNIITTEAFF,TGCAGCGTTGAACCGTCAAATATAATTACCACTGAAGCTTTCTTT
TRBV25-1,NA,TRBJ2-4,NA,CASSSAGLGHAKNIQYF,TGTGCCAGCAGTAGCGCAGGGTTGGGTCATGCCAAAAACATTCAGTACTTC